The text below deals with one T cell receptor beta chain. Its antigen remains unknown. The source of the sample is a study of CD8 T cells in ankylosing spondylitis. Whole-study results and caveats: What appeared characteristic of ankylosing spondylitis blood was a TCR beta motif of 7 or 8 highly homologous variants.

V was clipped by 4 bases and J by 2 bases; unmatched bases: 10. The germline V gene encodes CDR1 SGHRS and CDR2 YFSETQ. This CDR3 contains 16 residues. TCRdb processed the 5' RACE reads anew with MiXCR; each CDR3 protein has one entry. The sample lists more than 600,000 distinct CDR3 sequences, roughly 20% seen once, with under 20% in the top ten. The sample taken for sequencing was blood, either unsorted or a sorted T cell fraction (not recorded which). V usage is TRBV5-1 and J usage is TRBJ1-2; 8 bases match TRBD1. This clonotype originated in a male donor with ankylosing spondylitis. The CDR3 DNA sequence: TGCGCCAGCAGCACAGGGGGGGTGGCCACAAACTATGGCTACACCTTC. Translation: CASSTGGVATNYGYTF.